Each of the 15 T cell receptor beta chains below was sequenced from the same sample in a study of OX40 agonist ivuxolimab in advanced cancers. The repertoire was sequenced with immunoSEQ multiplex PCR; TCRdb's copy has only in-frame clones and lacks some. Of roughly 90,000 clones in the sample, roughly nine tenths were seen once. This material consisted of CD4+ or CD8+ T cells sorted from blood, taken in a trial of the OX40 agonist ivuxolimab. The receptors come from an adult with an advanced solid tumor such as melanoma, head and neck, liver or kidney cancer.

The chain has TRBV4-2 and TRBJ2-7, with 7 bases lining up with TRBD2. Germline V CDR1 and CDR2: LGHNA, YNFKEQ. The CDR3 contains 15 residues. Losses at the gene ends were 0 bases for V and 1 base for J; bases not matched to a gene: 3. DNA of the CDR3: TGTGCCAGCAGCCAAGAGCGGGAGCCGTCCTACGAGCAGTACTTC. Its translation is CASSQEREPSYEQYF.

The CDR3 region has the DNA TGTGCCAGCAGCGTAACCGGGACAGGGGGCGCGGGCGGCTACACCTTC. Translating it yields CASSVTGTGGAGGYTF. This rearrangement joins TRBV9 to TRBJ1-2; the match to TRBD1 covers 12 bases. Germline V gene data show CDR1 as SGDLS and CDR2 as YYNGEE. After removal of 1 base from V and 8 bases from J, the junction contained 9 bases not matched to a gene. This CDR3 is built from 16 residues.

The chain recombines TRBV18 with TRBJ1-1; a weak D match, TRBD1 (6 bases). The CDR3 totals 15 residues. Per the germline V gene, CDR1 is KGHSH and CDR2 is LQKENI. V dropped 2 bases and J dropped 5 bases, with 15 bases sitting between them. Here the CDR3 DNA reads TGTGCCAGCTCACCAGTCTACAGGGAGGGAACTGAAGCTTTCTTT. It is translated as CASSPVYREGTEAFF.

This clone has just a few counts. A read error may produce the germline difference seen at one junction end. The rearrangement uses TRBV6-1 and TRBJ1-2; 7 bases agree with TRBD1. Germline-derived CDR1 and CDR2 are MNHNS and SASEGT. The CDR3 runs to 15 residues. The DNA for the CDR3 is TGTGCCAGCAGTCCCCAGGGGGGGACCCCGGCCGTGGAATACTTC. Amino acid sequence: CASSPQGGTPAVEYF.

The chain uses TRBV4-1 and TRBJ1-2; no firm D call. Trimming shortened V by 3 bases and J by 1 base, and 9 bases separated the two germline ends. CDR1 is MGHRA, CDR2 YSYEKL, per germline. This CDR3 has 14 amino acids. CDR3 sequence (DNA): TGCGCCAGCAGCCATGGACGGATTAACTATGGCTACACCTTC. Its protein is CASSHGRINYGYTF.

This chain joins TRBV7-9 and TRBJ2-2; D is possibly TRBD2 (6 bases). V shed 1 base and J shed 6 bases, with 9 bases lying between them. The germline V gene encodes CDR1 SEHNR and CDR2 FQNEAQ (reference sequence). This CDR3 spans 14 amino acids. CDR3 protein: CASSLVGEAGELFF. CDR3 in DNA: TGTGCCAGCAGCTTAGTAGGGGAGGCCGGGGAGCTGTTTTTT.

In DNA, the CDR3 is TGTGCCAGCGACGAACAGGGGGGCGAGCAGTTCTTC. It translates to CASDEQGGEQFF. The gene calls are TRBV7-9 and TRBJ2-1; TRBD1 matches 8 bases. With V trimmed by 8 bases and J by 10 bases, 7 bases remained unmatched. Germline V gene lookup returns CDR1 SEHNR and CDR2 FQNEAQ (reference sequence). The CDR3 extends over 12 amino acids.

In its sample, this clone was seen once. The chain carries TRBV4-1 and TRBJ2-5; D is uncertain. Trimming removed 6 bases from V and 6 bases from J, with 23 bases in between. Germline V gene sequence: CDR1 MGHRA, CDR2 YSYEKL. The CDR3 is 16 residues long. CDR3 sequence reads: CASSPQTADKGQTQYF. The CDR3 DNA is TGCGCCAGCAGTCCGCAGACCGCCGACAAGGGTCAGACCCAGTACTTC.

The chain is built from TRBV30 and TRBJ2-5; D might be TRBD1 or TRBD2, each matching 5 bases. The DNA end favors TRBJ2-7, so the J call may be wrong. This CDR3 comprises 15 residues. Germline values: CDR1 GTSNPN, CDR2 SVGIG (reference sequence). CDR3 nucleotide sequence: TGTGCCTGGCAGACGGGGACCGCCTCGACGCCCGAGCAGTACTTC. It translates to CAWQTGTASTPEQYF.

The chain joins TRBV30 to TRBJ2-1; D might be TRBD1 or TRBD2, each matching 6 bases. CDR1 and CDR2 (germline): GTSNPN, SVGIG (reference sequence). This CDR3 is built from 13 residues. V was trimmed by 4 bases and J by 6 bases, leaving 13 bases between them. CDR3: CAWTLGGINEQFF. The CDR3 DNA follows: TGTGCCTGGACCCTAGGGGGGATCAATGAGCAGTTCTTC.

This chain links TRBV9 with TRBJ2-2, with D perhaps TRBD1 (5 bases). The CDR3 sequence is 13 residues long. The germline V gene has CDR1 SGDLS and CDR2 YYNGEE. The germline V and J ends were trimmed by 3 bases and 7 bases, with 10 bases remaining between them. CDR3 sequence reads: CASSEGVGGELFF. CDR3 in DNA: TGTGCCAGCAGCGAAGGGGTTGGCGGGGAGCTGTTTTTT.

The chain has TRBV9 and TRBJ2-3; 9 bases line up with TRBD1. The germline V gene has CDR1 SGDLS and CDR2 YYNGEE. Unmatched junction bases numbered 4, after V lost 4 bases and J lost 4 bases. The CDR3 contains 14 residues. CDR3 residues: CASSQGQGPDTQYF. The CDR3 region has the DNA TGTGCCAGCAGCCAGGGACAGGGCCCAGATACGCAGTATTTT.

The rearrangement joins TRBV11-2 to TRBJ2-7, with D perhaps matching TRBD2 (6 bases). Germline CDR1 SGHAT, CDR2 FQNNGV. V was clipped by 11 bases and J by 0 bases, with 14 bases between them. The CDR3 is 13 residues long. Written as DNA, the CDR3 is TGTGCCGTGGCGGGGAATTACTCCTACGAGCAGTACTTC. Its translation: CAVAGNYSYEQYF.

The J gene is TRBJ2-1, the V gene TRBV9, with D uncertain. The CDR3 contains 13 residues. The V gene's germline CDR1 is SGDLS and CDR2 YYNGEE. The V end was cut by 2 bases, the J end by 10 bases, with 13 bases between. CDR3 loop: CASSVGDTREQFF. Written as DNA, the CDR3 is TGTGCCAGCAGCGTGGGTGATACGCGAGAGCAGTTCTTC.

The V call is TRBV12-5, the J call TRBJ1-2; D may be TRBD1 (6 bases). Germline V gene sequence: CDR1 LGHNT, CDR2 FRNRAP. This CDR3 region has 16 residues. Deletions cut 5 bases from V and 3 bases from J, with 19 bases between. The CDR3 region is CASGLKRGGGDYGYTF. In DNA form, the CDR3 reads TGTGCTAGTGGTCTAAAGAGAGGGGGAGGCGACTATGGCTACACCTTC.